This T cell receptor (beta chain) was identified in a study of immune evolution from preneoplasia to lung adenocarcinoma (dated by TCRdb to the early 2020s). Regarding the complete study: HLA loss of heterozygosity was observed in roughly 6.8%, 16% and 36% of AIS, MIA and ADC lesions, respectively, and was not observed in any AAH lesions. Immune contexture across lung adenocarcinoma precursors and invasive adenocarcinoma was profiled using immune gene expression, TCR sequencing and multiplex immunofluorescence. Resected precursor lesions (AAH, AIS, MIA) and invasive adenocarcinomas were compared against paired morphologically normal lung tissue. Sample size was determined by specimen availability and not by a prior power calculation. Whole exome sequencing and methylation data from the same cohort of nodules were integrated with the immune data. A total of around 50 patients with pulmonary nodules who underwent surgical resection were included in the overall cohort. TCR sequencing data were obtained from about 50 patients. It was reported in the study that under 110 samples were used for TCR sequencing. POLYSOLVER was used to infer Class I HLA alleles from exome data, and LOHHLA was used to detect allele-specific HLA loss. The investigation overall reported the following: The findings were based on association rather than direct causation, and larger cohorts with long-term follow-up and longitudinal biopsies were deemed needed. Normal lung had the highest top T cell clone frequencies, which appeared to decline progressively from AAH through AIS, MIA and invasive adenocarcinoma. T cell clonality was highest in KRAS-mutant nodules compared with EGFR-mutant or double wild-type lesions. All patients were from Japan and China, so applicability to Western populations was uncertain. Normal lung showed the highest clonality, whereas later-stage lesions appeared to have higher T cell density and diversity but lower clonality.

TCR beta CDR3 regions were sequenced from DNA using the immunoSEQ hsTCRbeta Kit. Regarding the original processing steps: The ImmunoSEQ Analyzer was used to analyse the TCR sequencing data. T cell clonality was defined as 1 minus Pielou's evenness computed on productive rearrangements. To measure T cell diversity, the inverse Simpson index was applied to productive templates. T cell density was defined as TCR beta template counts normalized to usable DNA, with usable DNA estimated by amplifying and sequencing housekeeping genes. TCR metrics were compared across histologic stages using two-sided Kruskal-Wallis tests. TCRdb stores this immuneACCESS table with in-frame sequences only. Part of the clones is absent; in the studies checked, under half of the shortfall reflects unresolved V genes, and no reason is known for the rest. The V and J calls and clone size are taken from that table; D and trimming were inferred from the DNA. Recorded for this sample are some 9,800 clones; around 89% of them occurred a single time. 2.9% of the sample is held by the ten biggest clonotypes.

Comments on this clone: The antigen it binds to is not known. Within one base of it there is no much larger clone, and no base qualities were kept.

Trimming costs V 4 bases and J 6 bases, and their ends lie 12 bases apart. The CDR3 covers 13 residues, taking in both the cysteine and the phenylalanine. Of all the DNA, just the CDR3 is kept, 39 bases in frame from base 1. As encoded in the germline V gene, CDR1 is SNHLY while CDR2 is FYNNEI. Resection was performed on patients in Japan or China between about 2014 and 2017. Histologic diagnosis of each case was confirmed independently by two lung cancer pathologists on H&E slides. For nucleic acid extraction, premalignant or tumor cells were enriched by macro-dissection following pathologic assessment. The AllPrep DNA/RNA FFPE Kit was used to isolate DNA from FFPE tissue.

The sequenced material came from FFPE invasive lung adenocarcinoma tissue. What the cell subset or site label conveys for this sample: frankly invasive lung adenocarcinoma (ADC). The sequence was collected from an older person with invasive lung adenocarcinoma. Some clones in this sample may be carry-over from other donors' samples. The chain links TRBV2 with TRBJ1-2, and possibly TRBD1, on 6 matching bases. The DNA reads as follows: TGTGCCAGCAGTGGAACAGGGTTGGATGGCTACACCTTC. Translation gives CASSGTGLDGYTF.